This TCR beta chain appears in the sequencing data of a study of cytomegalovirus exposure and HLA in healthy donors. Germline CDR1 reads SGHRS; CDR2 reads YFSETQ. Trimming left V 4 bases short and J 0 bases short, with 13 bases between. CDR3 length: 15 amino acids. PCR primers comprised 60 Vbeta and 13 Jbeta primers. Libraries were prepared by immunoSEQ multiplex PCR; TCRdb keeps only in-frame clonotypes and omits some of them. Among over 200,000 clones, about two thirds were seen once, and the ten largest hold 2.5% to 3%. The sequenced sample consisted of PBMCs. The J gene is TRBJ2-5, the V gene TRBV5-1; D perhaps matches TRBD2 (6 bases). The receptor was derived from a middle-aged man in good health and CMV-seropositive. The CDR3 region has the DNA TGCGCCAGCAGCCTGGGACTTCTATACCAAGAGACCCAGTACTTC. This encodes CASSLGLLYQETQYF.